The present T cell receptor (beta chain) was sequenced within a study of T cell changes during pregnancy in multiple sclerosis. This CDR3 spans 14 amino acids. CDR1 is MNHNY and CDR2 is SVGAGI in the germline V gene (reference sequence). The trim removed 4 bases at V and 5 bases at J, leaving 6 bases unmatched. Libraries were prepared by immunoSEQ multiplex PCR; TCRdb keeps only in-frame clonotypes and omits some of them. The sample records approximately 50,000 clones, roughly 87% being singletons. The specimen comprised peripheral blood, sampled in the third trimester of pregnancy. The chain is built from TRBV6-6 and TRBJ1-1, with 8 positions matching TRBD1. The sequence derives from a female donor in good health, enrolled as a control in a pregnancy study. CDR3 DNA sequence: TGTGCCAGCAGTTCAATGACAGGGGTGACTGAAGCTTTCTTT. This codes for CASSSMTGVTEAFF.